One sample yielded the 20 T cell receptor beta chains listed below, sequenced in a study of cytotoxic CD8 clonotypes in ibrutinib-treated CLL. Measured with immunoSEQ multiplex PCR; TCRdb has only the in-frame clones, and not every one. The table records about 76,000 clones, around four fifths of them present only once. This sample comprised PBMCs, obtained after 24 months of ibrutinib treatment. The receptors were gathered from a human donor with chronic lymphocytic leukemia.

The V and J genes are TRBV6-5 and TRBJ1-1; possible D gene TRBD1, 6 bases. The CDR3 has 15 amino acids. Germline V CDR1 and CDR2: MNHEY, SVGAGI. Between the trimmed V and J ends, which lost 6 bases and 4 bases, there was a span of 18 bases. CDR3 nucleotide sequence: TGTGCCAGCAGAAGGACGACGGGGGCTGGCACTGAAGCTTTCTTT. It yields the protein CASRRTTGAGTEAFF.

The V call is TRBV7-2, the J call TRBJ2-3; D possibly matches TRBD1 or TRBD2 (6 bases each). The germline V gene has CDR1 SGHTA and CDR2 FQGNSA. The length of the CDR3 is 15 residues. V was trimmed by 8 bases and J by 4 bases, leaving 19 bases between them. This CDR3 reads CASDQRRGSPDTQYF. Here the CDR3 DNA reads TGTGCCAGCGACCAACGGAGGGGGAGCCCAGATACGCAGTATTTT.

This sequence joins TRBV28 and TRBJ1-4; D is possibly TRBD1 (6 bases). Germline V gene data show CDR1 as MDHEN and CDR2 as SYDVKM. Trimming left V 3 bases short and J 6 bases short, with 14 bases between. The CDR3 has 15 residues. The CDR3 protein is CASSFDGGLDEKLFF. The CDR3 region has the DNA TGTGCCAGCAGTTTTGACGGGGGGCTGGATGAAAAACTGTTTTTT.

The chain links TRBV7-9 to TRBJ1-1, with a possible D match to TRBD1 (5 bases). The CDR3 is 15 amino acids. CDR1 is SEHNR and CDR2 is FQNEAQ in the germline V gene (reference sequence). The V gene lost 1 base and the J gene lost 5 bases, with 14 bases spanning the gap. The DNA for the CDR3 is TGTGCCAGCAGCTTAGATCCAGGGCGAGGGACTGAAGCTTTCTTT. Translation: CASSLDPGRGTEAFF. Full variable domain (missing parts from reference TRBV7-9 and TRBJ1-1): DTGVSQNPRHKITKRGQNVTFRCDPISEHNRLYWYRQTLGQGPEFLTYFQNEAQLEKSRLLSDRFSAERPKGSFSTLEIQRTEQGDSAMYLCASSLDPGRGTEAFFGQGTRLTVV.

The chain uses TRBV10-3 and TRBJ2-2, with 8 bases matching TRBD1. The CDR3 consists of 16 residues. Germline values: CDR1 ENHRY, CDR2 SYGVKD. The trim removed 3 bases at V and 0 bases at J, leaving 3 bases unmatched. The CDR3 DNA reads TGTGCCATCAGTGAAGAGGACAGGGCGAACACCGGGGAGCTGTTTTTT. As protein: CAISEEDRANTGELFF.

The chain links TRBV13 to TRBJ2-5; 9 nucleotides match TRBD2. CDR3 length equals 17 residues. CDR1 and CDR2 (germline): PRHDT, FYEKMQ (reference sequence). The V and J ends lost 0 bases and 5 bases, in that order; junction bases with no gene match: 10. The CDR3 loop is CASSLGHRREGRETQYF. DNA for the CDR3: TGTGCCAGCAGCTTAGGCCATAGGCGGGAGGGCCGCGAGACCCAGTACTTC.

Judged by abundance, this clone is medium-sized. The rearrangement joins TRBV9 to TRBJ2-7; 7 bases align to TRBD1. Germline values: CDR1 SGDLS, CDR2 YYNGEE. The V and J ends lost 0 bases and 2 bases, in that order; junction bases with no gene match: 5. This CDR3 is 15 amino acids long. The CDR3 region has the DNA TGTGCCAGCAGCGTAGCGAGGGGGCCAACCTACGAGCAGTACTTC. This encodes CASSVARGPTYEQYF.

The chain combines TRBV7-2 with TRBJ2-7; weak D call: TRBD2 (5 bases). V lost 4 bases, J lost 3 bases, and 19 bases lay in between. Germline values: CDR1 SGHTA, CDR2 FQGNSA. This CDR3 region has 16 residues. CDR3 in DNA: TGTGCCAGCAGCTCCTCGCCGGACTCTCGATTCTACGAGCAGTACTTC. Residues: CASSSSPDSRFYEQYF.

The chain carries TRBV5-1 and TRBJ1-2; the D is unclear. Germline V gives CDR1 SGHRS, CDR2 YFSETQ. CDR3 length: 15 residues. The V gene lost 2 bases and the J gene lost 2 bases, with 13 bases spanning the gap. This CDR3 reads CASSLLDGLNYGYTF. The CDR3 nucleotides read TGCGCCAGCAGCTTACTGGACGGATTGAACTATGGCTACACCTTC.

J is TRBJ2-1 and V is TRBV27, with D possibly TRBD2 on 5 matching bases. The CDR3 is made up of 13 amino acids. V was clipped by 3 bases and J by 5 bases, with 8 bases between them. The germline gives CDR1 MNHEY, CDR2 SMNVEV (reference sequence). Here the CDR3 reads CASSFGGDNEQFF. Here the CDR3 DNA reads TGTGCCAGCAGTTTTGGAGGAGACAATGAGCAGTTCTTC.

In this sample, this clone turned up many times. This CDR3 reads CASSLGGESNTEAFF. DNA for the CDR3: TGCGCCAGCAGCTTAGGAGGGGAGTCGAACACTGAAGCTTTCTTT. This chain links TRBV5-1 with TRBJ1-1, with D tentatively TRBD1 (5 bases). This CDR3 has 15 residues. CDR1 and CDR2 from the germline V gene are SGHRS and YFSETQ. With 2 bases removed from V and 1 base from J, the gap between germline ends came to 12 bases. Full variable domain (remainder filled in from reference TRBV5-1 and TRBJ1-1): KAGVTQTPRYLIKTRGQQVTLSCSPISGHRSVSWYQQTPGQGLQFLFEYFSETQRNKGNFPGRFSGRQFSNSRSEMNVSTLELGDSALYLCASSLGGESNTEAFFGQGTRLTVV.

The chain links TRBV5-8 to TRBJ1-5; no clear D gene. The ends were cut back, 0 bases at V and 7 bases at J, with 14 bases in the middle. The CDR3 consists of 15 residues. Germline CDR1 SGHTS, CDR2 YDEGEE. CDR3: CASSLEGQARQPQHF. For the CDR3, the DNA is TGTGCCAGCAGCTTGGAAGGGCAGGCAAGGCAGCCCCAGCATTTT.

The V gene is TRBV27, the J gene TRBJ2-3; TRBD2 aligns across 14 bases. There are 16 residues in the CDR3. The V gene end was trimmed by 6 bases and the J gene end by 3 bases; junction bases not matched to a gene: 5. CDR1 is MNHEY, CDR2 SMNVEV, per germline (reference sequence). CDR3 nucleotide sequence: TGTGCCAGCAGGGGACTAGCGGGAGCGTCGACAGATACGCAGTATTTT. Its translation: CASRGLAGASTDTQYF.

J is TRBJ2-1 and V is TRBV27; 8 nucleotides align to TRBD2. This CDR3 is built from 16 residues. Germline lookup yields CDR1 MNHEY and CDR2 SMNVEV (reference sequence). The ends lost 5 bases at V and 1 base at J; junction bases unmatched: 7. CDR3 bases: TGTGCCAGCAGTCCCACCGGGACTAGATCCTACAATGAGCAGTTCTTC. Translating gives CASSPTGTRSYNEQFF.

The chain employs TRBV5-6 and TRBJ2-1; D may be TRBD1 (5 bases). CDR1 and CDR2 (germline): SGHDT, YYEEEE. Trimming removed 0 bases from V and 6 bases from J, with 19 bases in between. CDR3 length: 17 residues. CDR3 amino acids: CASSLGELRLGRNEQFF. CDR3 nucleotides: TGTGCCAGCAGCTTGGGGGAACTTCGGCTGGGGCGCAATGAGCAGTTCTTC. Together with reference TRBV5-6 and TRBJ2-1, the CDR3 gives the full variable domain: DAGVTQSPTHLIKTRGQQVTLRCSPKSGHDTVSWYQQALGQGPQFIFQYYEEEERQRGNFPDRFSGHQFPNYSSELNVNALLLGDSALYLCASSLGELRLGRNEQFFGPGTRLTVL.

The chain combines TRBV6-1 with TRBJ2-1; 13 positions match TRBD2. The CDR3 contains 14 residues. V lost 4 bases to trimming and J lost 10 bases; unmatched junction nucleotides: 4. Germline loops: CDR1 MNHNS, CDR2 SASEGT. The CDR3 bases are TGTGCCAGCAGTGGGACTAGCGGGGGCGGGGAGCAGTTCTTC. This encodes CASSGTSGGGEQFF.

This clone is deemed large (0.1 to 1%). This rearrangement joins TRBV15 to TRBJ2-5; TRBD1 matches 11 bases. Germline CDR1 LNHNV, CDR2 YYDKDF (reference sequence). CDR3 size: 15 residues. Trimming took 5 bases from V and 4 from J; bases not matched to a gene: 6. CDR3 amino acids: CATSGQGAPGETQYF. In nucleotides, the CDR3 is TGTGCCACCAGCGGACAGGGGGCTCCAGGAGAGACCCAGTACTTC.

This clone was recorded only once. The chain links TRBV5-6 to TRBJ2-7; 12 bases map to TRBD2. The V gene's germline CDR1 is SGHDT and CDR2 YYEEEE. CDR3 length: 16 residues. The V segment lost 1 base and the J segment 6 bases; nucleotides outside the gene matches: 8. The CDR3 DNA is TGTGCCAGCAGCTTGTGGCTAGCGGGAGGGCCTGCCGAGCAGTACTTC. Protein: CASSLWLAGGPAEQYF. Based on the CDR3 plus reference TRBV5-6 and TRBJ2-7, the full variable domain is DAGVTQSPTHLIKTRGQQVTLRCSPKSGHDTVSWYQQALGQGPQFIFQYYEEEERQRGNFPDRFSGHQFPNYSSELNVNALLLGDSALYLCASSLWLAGGPAEQYFGPGTRLTVT.

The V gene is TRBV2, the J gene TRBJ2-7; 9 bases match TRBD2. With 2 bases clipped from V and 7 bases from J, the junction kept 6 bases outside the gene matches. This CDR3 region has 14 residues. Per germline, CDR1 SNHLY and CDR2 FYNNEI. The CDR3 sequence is CASSERGGRGEQYF. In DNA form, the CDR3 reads TGTGCCAGCAGTGAACGGGGCGGGAGGGGAGAGCAGTACTTC. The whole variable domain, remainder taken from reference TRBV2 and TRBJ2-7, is EPEVTQTPSHQVTQMGQEVILRCVPISNHLYFYWYRQILGQKVEFLVSFYNNEISEKSEIFDDQFSVERPDGSNFTLKIRSTKLEDSAMYFCASSERGGRGEQYFGPGTRLTVT.

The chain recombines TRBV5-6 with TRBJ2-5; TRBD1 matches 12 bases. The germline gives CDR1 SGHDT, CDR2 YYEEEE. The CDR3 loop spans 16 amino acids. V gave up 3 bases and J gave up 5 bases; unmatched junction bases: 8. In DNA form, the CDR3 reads TGTGCCAGCAGCTGGACCGGGACAGGGGGCAGGGAGACCCAGTACTTC. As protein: CASSWTGTGGRETQYF.